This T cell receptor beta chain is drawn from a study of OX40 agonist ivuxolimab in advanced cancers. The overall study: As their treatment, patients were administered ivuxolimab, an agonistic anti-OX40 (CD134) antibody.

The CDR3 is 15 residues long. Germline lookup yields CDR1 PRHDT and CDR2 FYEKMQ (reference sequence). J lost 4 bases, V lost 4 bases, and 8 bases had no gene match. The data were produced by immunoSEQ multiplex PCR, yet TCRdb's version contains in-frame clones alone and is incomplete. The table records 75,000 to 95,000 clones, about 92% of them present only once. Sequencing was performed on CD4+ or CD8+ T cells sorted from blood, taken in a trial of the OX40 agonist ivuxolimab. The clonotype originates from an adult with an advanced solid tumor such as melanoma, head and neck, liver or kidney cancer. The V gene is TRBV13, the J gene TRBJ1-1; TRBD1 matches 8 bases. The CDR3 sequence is CASSSLDRVGTEAFF. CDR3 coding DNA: TGTGCCAGCAGCTCCCTGGACAGGGTCGGCACTGAAGCTTTCTTT.